The clone carrying this T cell receptor beta chain has more than one count but fewer than ten. The CDR3 loop spans 14 amino acids. Trimming shortened V by 8 bases and J by 0 bases, and 11 bases separated the two germline ends. Together with a sample-barcoded 5' primer, a J-beta primer mix was included in a second PCR lasting roughly 6 to 12 cycles. Each CDR3 protein gets one entry after TCRdb re-called the 5' RACE reads with MiXCR. The sample includes 450,000 to 700,000 distinct CDR3 sequences, 27% seen only once; the top ten take less than 20%. The sample originates from a study of blood T cells in healthy people across ages.

Source material: blood. The V call is TRBV12-3 or TRBV12-4, the J call TRBJ2-1, with a possible D match to TRBD2 (6 bases). The receptor was isolated from a woman between 65 and 79 years old in good health. CDR3 sequence: CASVAGSSYNEQFF. The DNA for the CDR3 is TGTGCCAGCGTCGCGGGGAGCTCCTACAATGAGCAGTTCTTC.